The sequence of this TCR beta chain was determined in a study of cytomegalovirus exposure and HLA in healthy donors. With 5 bases clipped from V and 8 bases from J, the junction kept 10 bases outside the gene matches. The length of the CDR3 is 15 residues. Germline V CDR1 and CDR2: LNHNV, YYDKDF (reference sequence). Assay used: immunoSEQ multiplex PCR; TCRdb lists only in-frame clones, some missing. The sample carries some 130,000 clones, roughly 86% recorded once. J is TRBJ1-4 and V is TRBV15, with 8 bases that match TRBD1. The sequencing input was PBMCs. This clonotype was obtained from a woman younger than 45 in good health and CMV-seronegative. The CDR3: CATSGRTGFREKLFF. For the CDR3, the DNA is TGTGCCACCAGCGGCCGGACAGGGTTTCGAGAAAAACTGTTTTTT.